These 31 T cell receptor beta chains were all obtained from the same sample, sequenced in a study of regulatory T cells in long-lasting Graves disease. To make TCR beta libraries, researchers used iRepertoire HTBI primers and Arm-PCR of CDR3 regions. MiXCR was run by TCRdb on the multiplex PCR reads, yielding one entry per CDR3 protein. The data contain 650,000 to 700,000 distinct CDR3 sequences, 25% to 30% of them singletons. The time point was: persistent/refractory GD, antithyroid drugs over 5 years with positive TRAb. Scientists built the TCR library using RNA that was extracted from PBMCs. The specimen was peripheral blood mononuclear cells (PBMCs), collected when the disease was refractory, from a patient treated with antithyroid drugs. Source of these receptors: a female donor with Graves disease.

The chain employs TRBV29-1 and TRBJ2-2; tentative D call: TRBD2 (5 bases). The length of the CDR3 is 14 residues. The germline CDR1 and CDR2 sequences are SQVTM and ANQGSEA. Trimming stripped 2 bases from V and 6 bases from J, with 13 bases between. CDR3 loop: CSVELVGGAGELFF. CDR3 DNA: TGCAGCGTTGAATTGGTAGGAGGTGCCGGGGAGCTGTTTTTT.

The CDR3 loop reads CALPAVSYSNQPQHF. CDR3 nucleotide sequence: TGTGCCCTTCCTGCGGTCAGCTATAGCAATCAGCCCCAGCATTTT. This chain joins TRBV6-2 or TRBV6-3 and TRBJ1-5; D gene unclear. V was cut by 11 bases and J by 0 bases, with 17 bases left in between. Germline values: CDR1 MNHEY, CDR2 SVGEGT. The CDR3 runs to 15 residues.

In its sample, this clonotype was seen a few times. The chain is built from TRBV19 and TRBJ1-2; no clear D gene. The length of the CDR3 is 15 residues. The germline V and J ends were trimmed by 2 bases and 7 bases, with 17 bases remaining between them. CDR1 and CDR2 (germline): LNHDA, SQIVND (reference sequence). The CDR3: CASSISGENLAGYTF. The CDR3, as DNA: TGTGCCAGTAGTATATCTGGGGAGAACCTGGCTGGCTACACCTTC. The full variable domain, in which reference TRBV19 and TRBJ1-2 provide the parts outside the CDR3, is DGGITQSPKYLFRKEGQNVTLSCEQNLNHDAMYWYRQDPGQGLRLIYYSQIVNDFQKGDIAEGYSVSREKKESFPLTVTSAQKNPTAFYLCASSISGENLAGYTFGSGTRLTVV.

The genes are TRBV11-1 and TRBJ1-1; 7 bases fit TRBD1. After removal of 5 bases from V and 2 bases from J, the junction contained 5 bases not matched to a gene. The CDR3 is 14 amino acids. Germline assignment: CDR1 SGHAT and CDR2 FQDESV (reference sequence). The CDR3 spells CASSLDRDNTEAFF. Here the CDR3 DNA reads TGTGCCAGCAGCCTCGACAGGGACAACACTGAAGCTTTCTTT. The full variable domain, completed using reference TRBV11-1 and TRBJ1-1, is EAEVAQSPRYKITEKSQAVAFWCDPISGHATLYWYRQILGQGPELLVQFQDESVVDDSQLPKDRFSAERLKGVDSTLKIQPAELGDSAMYLCASSLDRDNTEAFFGQGTRLTVV.

The chain links TRBV19 to TRBJ1-4; TRBD1 agrees at 7 bases. Germline V gene data show CDR1 as LNHDA and CDR2 as SQIVND (reference sequence). V was clipped by 5 bases and J by 6 bases; unmatched bases: 12. The CDR3 loop spans 16 amino acids. The CDR3 region has the DNA TGTGCCAGTAGTTTGGGACAGTCAAGGGGACATGAAAAACTGTTTTTT. It specifies CASSLGQSRGHEKLFF.

This rearrangement joins TRBV20-1 to TRBJ2-5, with D tentatively TRBD2 (5 bases). This CDR3 is 17 amino acids long. CDR1 and CDR2 (germline): DFQATT, SNEGSKA (reference sequence). Trimming removed 3 bases from V and 1 base from J, with 21 bases in between. CDR3 in DNA: TGCAGTGCTAGGGCCCCGCTAGGGCGGGTCACCCAAGAGACCCAGTACTTC. Its protein is CSARAPLGRVTQETQYF.

This clonotype has more than one count but fewer than ten. The J gene is TRBJ1-5, the V gene TRBV27; tentative D call: TRBD1 (5 bases). CDR3 size: 15 residues. Germline values: CDR1 MNHEY, CDR2 SMNVEV (reference sequence). Trimming took 3 bases from V and 5 from J, leaving 14 bases between them. CDR3 amino acids: CASSLLGAGDQPQHF. DNA of the CDR3: TGTGCCAGCAGTTTGTTAGGGGCTGGCGATCAGCCCCAGCATTTT.

This clonotype showed up just a few times. V is TRBV30 and J is TRBJ1-4; tentatively, D is TRBD1 (5 bases). The CDR3 has 15 residues. Deletions cut 2 bases from V and 4 bases from J, with 14 bases between. Looked up from germline, CDR1 is GTSNPN and CDR2 is SVGIG (reference sequence). The CDR3 spells CAWSMTTGGNEKLFF. The CDR3 coding sequence is TGTGCCTGGAGTATGACAACGGGGGGTAATGAAAAACTGTTTTTT. The variable domain in full, completed from reference TRBV30 and TRBJ1-4, reads SQTIHQWPATLVQPVGSPLSLECTVEGTSNPNLYWYRQAAGRGLQLLFYSVGIGQISSEVPQNLSASRPQDRQFILSSKKLLLSDSGFYLCAWSMTTGGNEKLFFGSGTQLSVL.

The gene calls are TRBV12-3 or TRBV12-4 and TRBJ2-7, with 9 bases identical to TRBD2. The CDR3 sequence is 13 residues long. Trimming cost V 9 bases and J 5 bases; bases outside gene matches: 8. CDR3 sequence: CASQAGGLHEQYF. The CDR3 DNA reads TGTGCCAGTCAAGCGGGAGGTTTACACGAGCAGTACTTC.

Worth noting for this clonotype: This CDR3 is missing its conserved last phenylalanine or tryptophan, likely due to a read error. The chain has TRBV25-1 and TRBJ1-4, with 10 bases aligning to TRBD1. The CDR3 runs 20 residues. The V segment lost 3 bases and the J segment 8 bases; nucleotides outside the gene matches: 21. The germline V gene has CDR1 MGHDK and CDR2 SYGVNS. The CDR3 spells CASSDSSGTGDGGLGEKLFL. CDR3 in DNA: TGTGCCAGCAGTGATTCGTCCGGGACAGGGGACGGAGGCCTTGGGGAAAAACTGTTTCTT.

This clonotype came up a few times. This rearrangement joins TRBV3-1 to TRBJ1-2; D is ambiguous. CDR3 length: 12 residues. With 1 base removed from V and 13 bases from J, the gap between germline ends came to 13 bases. Per the germline V gene, CDR1 is LGHDT and CDR2 is YNNKEL (reference sequence). CDR3: CASSQADSVSTF. CDR3 bases: TGTGCCAGCAGCCAAGCGGACTCGGTTAGCACCTTC.

This clonotype has a count of ten or more. The chain has TRBV11-2 and TRBJ2-7; 8 positions match TRBD1. Germline CDR1 reads SGHAT; CDR2 reads FQNNGV. Trimming removed 5 bases from V and 2 bases from J; junction bases left unmatched: 11. The CDR3 runs to 16 residues. CDR3 amino acids: CASSPSADRVTYEQYF. The CDR3 DNA reads as TGTGCCAGCAGCCCAAGCGCGGACAGGGTAACCTACGAGCAGTACTTC.

This clonotype was seen only a few times. The chain has TRBV6-1 and TRBJ1-5, with D hard to call. Between the trimmed V and J ends, which lost 6 bases and 0 bases, there was a span of 9 bases. This CDR3 has 14 residues. Germline-derived CDR1 and CDR2 are MNHNS and SASEGT. The CDR3 protein is CASRSAYSNQPQHF. CDR3 in DNA: TGTGCCAGCAGGTCGGCCTATAGCAATCAGCCCCAGCATTTT.

The V call is TRBV19, the J call TRBJ1-1; D gene ambiguous. Germline loops: CDR1 LNHDA, CDR2 SQIVND (reference sequence). This CDR3 is 15 amino acids long. Trimming removed 4 bases at V and 1 base at J, with 13 bases between. The CDR3 DNA reads as TGTGCCAGTAGTACCCGGGTCCCGGCGAACACTGAAGCTTTCTTT. Amino acids: CASSTRVPANTEAFF.

The chain carries TRBV25-1 and TRBJ2-2, with D maybe TRBD1 (5 bases). V dropped 2 bases and J dropped 1 base, with 11 bases sitting between them. This CDR3 has 16 amino acids. Germline V gene lookup returns CDR1 MGHDK and CDR2 SYGVNS. Written as DNA, the CDR3 is TGTGCCAGCAGTGAAACAAGGACAATGAACACCGGGGAGCTGTTTTTT. This encodes CASSETRTMNTGELFF. Full variable domain (outside the CDR3, taken from reference TRBV25-1 and TRBJ2-2): EADIYQTPRYLVIGTGKKITLECSQTMGHDKMYWYQQDPGMELHLIHYSYGVNSTEKGDLSSESTVSRIRTEHFPLTLESARPSHTSQYLCASSETRTMNTGELFFGEGSRLTVL.

V usage is TRBV4-1 and J usage is TRBJ1-5; D not resolved. V was trimmed by 0 bases and J by 6 bases, leaving 6 bases between them. CDR3 length: 13 residues. Germline V gene data show CDR1 as MGHRA and CDR2 as YSYEKL. CDR3 in amino acids: CASSQDPIQPQHF. CDR3 DNA: TGCGCCAGCAGCCAAGACCCGATTCAGCCCCAGCATTTT.

This clonotype was seen at least ten times. The V and J genes are TRBV2 and TRBJ1-2; D possibly corresponds to TRBD1 (6 bases). Per the germline V gene, CDR1 is SNHLY and CDR2 is FYNNEI. V gave up 5 bases and J gave up 2 bases, with 15 bases separating them. This CDR3 region has 15 residues. The DNA for the CDR3 is TGTGCCAGCAGTCCAACAGGAGGACAGAACTATGGCTACACCTTC. Protein product: CASSPTGGQNYGYTF.

This clonotype was recorded many times. The rearrangement links TRBV28 to TRBJ1-1, with TRBD1 matching over 12 bases. The CDR3 spans 16 residues. V shed 3 bases, J shed 4 bases, and the junction held 6 bases outside the gene matches. Germline CDR1 MDHEN, CDR2 SYDVKM. CDR3 DNA: TGTGCCAGCAGTTTCGGGACAGGGGGCTGGAGCACTGAAGCTTTCTTT. Translating it yields CASSFGTGGWSTEAFF.

This clonotype was seen a single time. This chain connects TRBV6-1 to TRBJ1-1; D gene uncertain. V was pared by 1 base and J by 8 bases, with 14 bases between. CDR1 MNHNS and CDR2 SASEGT come from the germline V gene. The CDR3 sequence is 14 residues long. The CDR3 sequence is CASSEGFWMGEAFF. CDR3 sequence (DNA): TGTGCCAGCAGTGAAGGGTTCTGGATGGGGGAAGCTTTCTTT.

This chain connects TRBV7-9 to TRBJ2-1, with 14 bases lining up with TRBD2. The length of the CDR3 is 16 residues. The germline V gene encodes CDR1 SEHNR and CDR2 FQNEAQ (reference sequence). V trimming: 1 base; J trimming: 6 bases; junction bases outside the gene matches: 2. The CDR3 nucleotides read TGTGCCAGCAGCTTAGTCGGACTAGCGGGAGGCAATGAGCAGTTCTTC. Its protein is CASSLVGLAGGNEQFF.

The V and J genes are TRBV25-1 and TRBJ1-1; a possible D gene is TRBD1 (6 bases). The germline CDR1 and CDR2 sequences are MGHDK and SYGVNS. Trimming took 8 bases from V and 1 from J, leaving 20 bases between them. There are 16 residues in the CDR3. The CDR3 loop is CASQGPGRGQNTEAFF. The CDR3 DNA reads as TGTGCCAGCCAGGGTCCGGGCAGGGGACAGAACACTGAAGCTTTCTTT.

This clonotype was seen a single time. A much larger clone differs from this one at a single base, so this may be a read error. The chain has TRBV6-1 and TRBJ2-7; no reliable D call. Germline V CDR1 and CDR2: MNHNS, SASEGT. This CDR3 region has 13 residues. CDR3 in DNA: TGTGCCAGCAGTGAAGCGGGCACCTACAAGCAGTACTTC. Translation gives CASSEAGTYKQYF.

The chain combines TRBV6-2 or TRBV6-3 with TRBJ2-5; D is unclear. V was trimmed by 8 bases and J by 1 base, leaving 17 bases between them. Germline lookup yields CDR1 MNHEY and CDR2 SVGEGT. This CDR3 comprises 15 residues. The DNA of the CDR3 is TGTGCCAGCGCCGCCGGGCGCCTTCCCCAAGAGACCCAGTACTTC. This codes for CASAAGRLPQETQYF.

V and J are TRBV10-3 and TRBJ2-5, with a weak D call TRBD2 (6 bases). CDR1 is ENHRY, CDR2 SYGVKD, per germline. This CDR3 spans 15 amino acids. V lost 2 bases to trimming and J lost 5 bases, with 15 bases between them. CDR3 DNA sequence: TGTGCCATCAGTGAGCGGCGGGAACCCAGGGAGACCCAGTACTTC. The encoded protein is CAISERREPRETQYF.

The genes are TRBV13 and TRBJ1-1, with D possibly TRBD1 on 5 matching bases. Trimming took 8 bases from V and 0 from J, leaving 10 bases between them. The CDR3 runs to 13 residues. The V gene's germline CDR1 is PRHDT and CDR2 FYEKMQ (reference sequence). The CDR3 is CASVGGVNTEAFF. The CDR3 bases are TGTGCCAGCGTTGGAGGGGTGAACACTGAAGCTTTCTTT.

The chain has TRBV6-2 or TRBV6-3 and TRBJ1-4; 8 bases agree with TRBD1. Germline CDR1 and CDR2: MNHEY and SVGEGT. CDR3 length: 13 amino acids. V shed 5 bases, J shed 8 bases, and the junction held 4 bases outside the gene matches. CDR3 loop: CASSRQGYEKLFF. CDR3 nucleotides: TGTGCCAGCAGTCGACAGGGGTACGAAAAACTGTTTTTT.

DNA for the CDR3: TGTGCCAGCAGCCCCCAATCACAGGGGTACTATGGCTACACCTTC. Residues: CASSPQSQGYYGYTF. V gene TRBV28 combines with J gene TRBJ1-2, with 7 bases matching TRBD1. V shed 6 bases, J shed 3 bases, and the junction held 10 bases outside the gene matches. This CDR3 contains 15 residues. In germline, CDR1 is MDHEN, CDR2 SYDVKM.

This clonotype has a handful of counts. The chain is built from TRBV29-1 and TRBJ1-5, with D hard to call. Germline V gene data show CDR1 as SQVTM and CDR2 as ANQGSEA. The V gene lost 7 bases and the J gene lost 3 bases, with 13 bases spanning the gap. The CDR3 length is 13 residues. CDR3 nucleotides: TGCAGCGCCCGTCGGAGCCTCAATCAGCCCCAGCATTTT. Protein sequence: CSARRSLNQPQHF. The complete variable domain, with remaining parts taken from reference TRBV29-1 and TRBJ1-5, reads SAVISQKPSRDICQRGTSLTIQCQVDSQVTMMFWYRQQPGQSLTLIATANQGSEATYESGFVIDKFPISRPNLTFSTLTVSNMSPEDSSIYLCSARRSLNQPQHFGDGTRLSIL.

The genes are TRBV3-1 and TRBJ2-2; D may be TRBD1 or TRBD2 (5 bases each). Germline V lookup: CDR1 LGHDT, CDR2 YNNKEL (reference sequence). The V end was cut by 2 bases, the J end by 7 bases, with 14 bases between. The length of the CDR3 is 15 residues. The CDR3 sequence: CASSQKIGENGELFF. The DNA for the CDR3 is TGTGCCAGCAGCCAAAAGATAGGGGAGAACGGGGAGCTGTTTTTT.

This clonotype was seen just once. A much larger clone differs by one base, so this may be a read error. In nucleotides, the CDR3 is TGTGCCAGCAGTTTATACGACAGGGGAGATGGCTACACCTTC. Amino acid sequence: CASSLYDRGDGYTF. The chain carries TRBV25-1 and TRBJ1-2; 8 nucleotides match TRBD1. With 5 bases clipped from V and 6 bases from J, the junction kept 8 bases outside the gene matches. The germline gives CDR1 MGHDK, CDR2 SYGVNS. This CDR3 comprises 14 residues.

This clonotype was recorded a few times. The V call is TRBV3-1, the J call TRBJ2-5; TRBD2 matches 9 bases. The germline V gene has CDR1 LGHDT and CDR2 YNNKEL (reference sequence). This CDR3 comprises 16 residues. V shed 0 bases, J shed 5 bases, and the junction held 7 bases outside the gene matches. CDR3 bases: TGTGCCAGCAGCCAAGATCTTAGCGGGAGTGGTGAGACCCAGTACTTC. It codes for CASSQDLSGSGETQYF.